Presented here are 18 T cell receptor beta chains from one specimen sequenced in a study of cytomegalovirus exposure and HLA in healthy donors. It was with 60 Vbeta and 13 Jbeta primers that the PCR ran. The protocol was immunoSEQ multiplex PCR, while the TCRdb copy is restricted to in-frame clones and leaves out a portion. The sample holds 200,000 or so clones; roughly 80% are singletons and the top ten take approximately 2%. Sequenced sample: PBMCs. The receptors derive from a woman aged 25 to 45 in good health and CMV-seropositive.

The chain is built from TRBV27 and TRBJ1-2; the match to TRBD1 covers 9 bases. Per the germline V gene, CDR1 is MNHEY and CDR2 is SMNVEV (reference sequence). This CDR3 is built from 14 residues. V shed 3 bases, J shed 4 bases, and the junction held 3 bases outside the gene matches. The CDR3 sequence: CASSLGTGTYGYTF. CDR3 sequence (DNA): TGTGCCAGCAGTTTGGGGACAGGGACCTATGGCTACACCTTC.

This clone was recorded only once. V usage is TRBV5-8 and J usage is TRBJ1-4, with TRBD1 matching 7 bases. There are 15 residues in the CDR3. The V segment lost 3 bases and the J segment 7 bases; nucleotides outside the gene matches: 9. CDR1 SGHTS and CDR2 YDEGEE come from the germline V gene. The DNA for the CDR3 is TGTGCCAGCAGCTCAGGACAGGCTGGAGGTGAAAAACTGTTTTTT. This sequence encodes CASSSGQAGGEKLFF.

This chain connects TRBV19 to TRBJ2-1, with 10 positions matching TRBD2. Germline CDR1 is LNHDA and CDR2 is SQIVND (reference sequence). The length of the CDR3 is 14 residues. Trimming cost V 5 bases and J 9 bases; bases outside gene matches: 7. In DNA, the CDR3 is TGTGCCAGTAGTCTCCTAGCGGGAGCACGTGAGCAGTTCTTC. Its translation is CASSLLAGAREQFF.

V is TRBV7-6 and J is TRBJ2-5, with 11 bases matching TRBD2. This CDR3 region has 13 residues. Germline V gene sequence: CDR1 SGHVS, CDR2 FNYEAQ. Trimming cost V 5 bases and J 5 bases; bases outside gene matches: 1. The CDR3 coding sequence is TGTGCCAGCAGCCCTAGCGGGAGGGAGACCCAGTACTTC. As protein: CASSPSGRETQYF.

The CDR3 protein is CASSPTGFAVGYTF. CDR3 nucleotide sequence: TGTGCCAGTAGCCCGACAGGGTTCGCGGTTGGCTACACCTTC. The chain links TRBV19 to TRBJ1-2, with 7 positions matching TRBD1. V shed 6 bases and J 7 bases; nucleotides not matched to a gene: 11. CDR3 length equals 14 residues. Germline loops: CDR1 LNHDA, CDR2 SQIVND (reference sequence).

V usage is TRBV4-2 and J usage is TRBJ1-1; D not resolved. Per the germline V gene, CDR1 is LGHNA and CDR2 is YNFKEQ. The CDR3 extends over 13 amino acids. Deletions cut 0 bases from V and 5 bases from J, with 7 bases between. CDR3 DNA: TGTGCCAGCAGCCAAGATCCCAGGACTGAAGCTTTCTTT. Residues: CASSQDPRTEAFF.

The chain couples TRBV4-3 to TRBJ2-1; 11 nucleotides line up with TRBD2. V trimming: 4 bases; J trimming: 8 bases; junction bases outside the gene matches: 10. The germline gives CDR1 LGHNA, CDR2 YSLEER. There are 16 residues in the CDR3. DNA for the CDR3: TGCGCCAGCAGCCGAGGAAATAGCGGGGGGGTTGATGAGCAGTTCTTC. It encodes CASSRGNSGGVDEQFF.

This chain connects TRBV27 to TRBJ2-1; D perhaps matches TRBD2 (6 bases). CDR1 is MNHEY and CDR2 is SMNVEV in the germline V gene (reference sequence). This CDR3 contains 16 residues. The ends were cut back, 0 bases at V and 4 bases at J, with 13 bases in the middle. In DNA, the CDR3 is TGTGCCAGCAGTTTATCAGAGGGGAGGAGGTACAATGAGCAGTTCTTC. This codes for CASSLSEGRRYNEQFF.

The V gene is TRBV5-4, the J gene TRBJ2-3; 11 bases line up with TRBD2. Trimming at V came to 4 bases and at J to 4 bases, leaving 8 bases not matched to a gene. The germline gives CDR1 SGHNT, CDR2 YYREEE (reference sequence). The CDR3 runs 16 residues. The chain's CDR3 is CASSISGGAFSDTQYF. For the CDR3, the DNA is TGTGCCAGCAGCATTAGCGGGGGGGCTTTTTCAGATACGCAGTATTTT.

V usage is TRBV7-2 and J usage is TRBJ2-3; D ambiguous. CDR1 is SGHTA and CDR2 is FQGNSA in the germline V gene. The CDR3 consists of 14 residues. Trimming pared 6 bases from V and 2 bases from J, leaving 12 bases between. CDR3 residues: CASRPIYFTDTQYF. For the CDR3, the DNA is TGTGCCAGCAGACCTATCTACTTCACAGATACGCAGTATTTT.

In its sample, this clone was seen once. CDR3 nucleotide sequence: TGTGCCAGCAGCTTGGTCGGGGTCTATGGCTACACCTTC. This codes for CASSLVGVYGYTF. The gene calls are TRBV5-8 and TRBJ1-2; D uncertain. V shed 0 bases and J shed 4 bases, with 7 bases lying between them. Germline CDR1 reads SGHTS; CDR2 reads YDEGEE. The CDR3 loop spans 13 amino acids.

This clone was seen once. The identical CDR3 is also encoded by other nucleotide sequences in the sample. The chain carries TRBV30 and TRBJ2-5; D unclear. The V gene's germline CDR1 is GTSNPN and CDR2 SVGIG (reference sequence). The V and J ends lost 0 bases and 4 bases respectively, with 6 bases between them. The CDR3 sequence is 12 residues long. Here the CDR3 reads CAWSVLGETQYF. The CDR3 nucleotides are TGTGCCTGGAGTGTACTTGGAGAGACCCAGTACTTC.

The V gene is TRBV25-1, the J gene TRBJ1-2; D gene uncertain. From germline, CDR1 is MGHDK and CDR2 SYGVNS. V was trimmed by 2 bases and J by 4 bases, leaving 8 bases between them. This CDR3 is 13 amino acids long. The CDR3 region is CASSELGLYGYTF. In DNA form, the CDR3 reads TGTGCCAGCAGTGAACTGGGCCTCTATGGCTACACCTTC.

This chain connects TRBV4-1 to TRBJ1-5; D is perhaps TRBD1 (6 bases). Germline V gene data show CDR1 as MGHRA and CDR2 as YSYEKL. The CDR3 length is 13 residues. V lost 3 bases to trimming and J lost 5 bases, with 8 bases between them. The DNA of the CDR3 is TGCGCCAGCAGCCATAACAGGGATCAGCCCCAGCATTTT. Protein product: CASSHNRDQPQHF.

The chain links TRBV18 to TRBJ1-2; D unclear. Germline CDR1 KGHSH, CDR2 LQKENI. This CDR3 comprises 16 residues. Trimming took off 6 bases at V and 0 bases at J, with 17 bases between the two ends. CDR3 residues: CASSLDNPGANYGYTF. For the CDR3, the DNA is TGTGCCAGCTCGTTAGACAACCCCGGGGCTAACTATGGCTACACCTTC.

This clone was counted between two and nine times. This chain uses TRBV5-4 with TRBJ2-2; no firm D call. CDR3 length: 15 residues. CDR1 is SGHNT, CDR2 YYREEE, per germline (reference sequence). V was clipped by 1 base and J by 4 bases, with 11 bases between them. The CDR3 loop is CASSLFSARTGELFF. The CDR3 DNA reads TGTGCCAGCAGCTTGTTCTCCGCGCGCACCGGGGAGCTGTTTTTT.

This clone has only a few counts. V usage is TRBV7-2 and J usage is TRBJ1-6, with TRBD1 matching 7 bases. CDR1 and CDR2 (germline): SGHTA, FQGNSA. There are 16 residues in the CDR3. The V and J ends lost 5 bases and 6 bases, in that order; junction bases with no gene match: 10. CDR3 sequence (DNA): TGTGCCAGCAGCCAAGGGACAGCCCGGGGTAATTCACCCCTCCACTTT. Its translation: CASSQGTARGNSPLHF.

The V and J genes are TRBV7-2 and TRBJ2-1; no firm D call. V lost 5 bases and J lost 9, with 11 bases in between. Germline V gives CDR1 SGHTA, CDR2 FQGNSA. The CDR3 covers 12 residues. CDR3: CASSPNEAEQFF. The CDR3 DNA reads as TGTGCCAGCAGCCCGAACGAGGCTGAGCAGTTCTTC. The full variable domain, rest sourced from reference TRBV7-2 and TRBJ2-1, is GAGVSQSPSNKVTEKGKDVELRCDPISGHTALYWYRQSLGQGLEFLIYFQGNSAPDKSGLPSDRFSAERTGGSVSTLTIQRTQQEDSAVYLCASSPNEAEQFFGPGTRLTVL.